Listed here are 16 T cell receptor beta chains from one sample, sequenced in a study of blood T cell repertoires in COVID-19 (dated by TCRdb to the early 2020s). The library was obtained by the immunoSEQ multiplex PCR assay. Imported from immuneACCESS, the table was reduced by TCRdb to in-frame sequences with V and J called. These copies leave out some clones; in studies compared against another copy, an unresolved V gene accounts for under half, and the cause of the remainder is not known. For this sample the table gives about 87,000 clones, of which less than 80% were detected only once. The ten biggest clones cover 4% to 5.5% of the sample. Sequencing was performed on peripheral blood. The receptor source for this set is a woman between 50 and 59 years old with acute or convalescent COVID-19.

The chain recombines TRBV19 with TRBJ1-2; 8 bases line up with TRBD1. Germline lookup yields CDR1 LNHDA and CDR2 SQIVND (reference sequence). The CDR3 sequence is 14 residues long. Trimming at V came to 5 bases and at J to 2 bases, leaving 4 bases not matched to a gene. The CDR3 loop reads CASSARQGNYGYTF. CDR3 nucleotides: TGTGCCAGTAGTGCGAGACAGGGGAACTATGGCTACACCTTC.

The rearrangement uses TRBV2 and TRBJ1-1; D is undetermined. CDR1 and CDR2 from the germline V gene are SNHLY and FYNNEI. Trimming removed 11 bases from V and 4 bases from J, with 23 bases in between. CDR3 length equals 15 residues. CDR3: CALRIGSLSSTEAFF. The CDR3 nucleotides are TGTGCCCTCAGAATTGGGAGCTTATCGTCCACTGAAGCTTTCTTT.

V and J are TRBV7-9 and TRBJ1-2; 9 bases align to TRBD1. Germline CDR1 reads SEHNR; CDR2 reads FQNEAQ (reference sequence). J gave up 0 bases and V 5 bases, and 10 bases lay outside the gene matches. The CDR3 totals 17 residues. The chain's CDR3 is CASSLRQGGIPNYGYTF. DNA for the CDR3: TGTGCCAGCAGCCTGAGACAGGGGGGAATTCCTAACTATGGCTACACCTTC.

DNA for the CDR3: TGTGCAAGTCGCTTGGTCTGGAGCAATGAGCAGTTCTTC. As protein: CASRLVWSNEQFF. This chain uses TRBV12-2 with TRBJ2-1; the D call of TRBD2 is as the table states it, not checked on the DNA. TRBV12-2 is a pseudogene segment. The CDR3 totals 13 residues.

This chain joins TRBV4-1 and TRBJ2-1, with 14 bases matching TRBD2. Germline CDR1 reads MGHRA; CDR2 reads YSYEKL. The CDR3 runs to 19 residues. V was clipped by 1 base and J by 4 bases; unmatched bases: 9. The CDR3 DNA sequence: TGCGCCAGCAGCCAAGGACCCGCCGGGACTAGCGGGGGTTACAATGAGCAGTTCTTC. Encoded protein: CASSQGPAGTSGGYNEQFF.

This chain links TRBV27 with TRBJ2-7; TRBD1 might be the D (5 bases). Trimming took off 6 bases at V and 0 bases at J, with 15 bases between the two ends. Germline CDR1 and CDR2: MNHEY and SMNVEV (reference sequence). This CDR3 spans 15 amino acids. Here the CDR3 DNA reads TGTGCCAGCAGAGTTATTGTCGACAGCTCCTACGAGCAGTACTTC. It translates to CASRVIVDSSYEQYF.

The rearrangement links TRBV28 to TRBJ2-1; 12 nucleotides match TRBD2. Germline V CDR1 and CDR2: MDHEN, SYDVKM. The ends lost 4 bases at V and 8 bases at J; junction bases unmatched: 6. The CDR3 has 15 residues. CDR3 sequence (DNA): TGTGCCAGCAGTTCCACTAGCGGGGGGCCCCATGAGCAGTTCTTC. This gives the protein CASSSTSGGPHEQFF.

The chain joins TRBV19 to TRBJ1-1; the D is unclear. There are 11 residues in the CDR3. CDR1 LNHDA and CDR2 SQIVND come from the germline V gene (reference sequence). Trimming took 3 bases from V and 6 from J, leaving 5 bases between them. CDR3 DNA: TGTGCCAGTAGTATTGAGGCTGAAGCTTTCTTT. It translates to CASSIEAEAFF.

The chain couples TRBV3-1 (or the pseudogene TRBV3-2) to TRBJ2-3, with TRBD2 identical over 7 bases. Losses at the gene ends were 6 bases for V and 4 bases for J; bases not matched to a gene: 10. The CDR3 extends over 15 amino acids. Germline V gene sequence: CDR1 LGHDT, CDR2 YNNKEL (reference sequence). The CDR3 is CASRNRGGGADTQYF. The CDR3 DNA is TGTGCCAGCAGGAATAGAGGCGGGGGTGCAGATACGCAGTATTTT.

The chain links TRBV9 to TRBJ2-1; TRBD2 agrees at 11 bases. This CDR3 is built from 16 residues. Per the germline V gene, CDR1 is SGDLS and CDR2 is YYNGEE. Trimming removed 0 bases from V and 6 bases from J; junction bases left unmatched: 5. CDR3 nucleotides: TGTGCCAGCAGCGTAGTTAGCGGGGGGGCCAGCAATGAGCAGTTCTTC. Protein sequence: CASSVVSGGASNEQFF.

The chain uses TRBV28 and TRBJ2-6, with TRBD2 matching 7 bases. Germline CDR1 MDHEN, CDR2 SYDVKM. There are 14 residues in the CDR3. Trimming at V came to 8 bases and at J to 5 bases, leaving 6 bases not matched to a gene. The CDR3 region has the DNA TGTGCCAGCCGGGGCGGGGGAAGGGCCAACGTCCTGACTTTC. The encoded protein is CASRGGGRANVLTF. Supplemented by reference TRBV28 and TRBJ2-6, the full variable domain reads DVKVTQSSRYLVKRTGEKVFLECVQDMDHENMFWYRQDPGLGLRLIYFSYDVKMKEKGDIPEGYSVSREKKERFSLILESASTNQTSMYLCASRGGGRANVLTFGAGSRLTVL.

The chain links TRBV28 to TRBJ1-4, with D possibly TRBD1 on 6 matching bases. CDR3 length equals 12 residues. Germline CDR1 and CDR2: MDHEN and SYDVKM. V lost 6 bases to trimming and J lost 12 bases, with 14 bases between them. Here the CDR3 reads CASRRDTQELFF. The CDR3 DNA reads TGTGCCAGCAGACGGGACACCCAGGAACTGTTTTTT.

This clone was counted only a few times. Germline is not matched at one junction end, which may reflect a read error. This sequence joins TRBV11-1 and TRBJ1-2; D gene ambiguous. The CDR3 has 13 residues. CDR1 is SGHAT, CDR2 FQDESV, per germline (reference sequence). The CDR3 nucleotides are TGTGCCAGCAGCGTAGCGACATTTGATGGCTACACCTTC. This codes for CASSVATFDGYTF.

Regarding this clone: Additional DNA sequences in this sample encode the identical CDR3. This chain uses TRBV6-5 with TRBJ1-6; TRBD1 matches at 7 bases. The V gene's germline CDR1 is MNHEY and CDR2 SVGAGI. J was trimmed by 4 bases and V by 6 bases; bases with no gene match: 3. The CDR3 length is 14 residues. CDR3 nucleotide sequence: TGTGCCAGCAGGAGGGACAGTTATAATTCACCCCTCCACTTT. The encoded protein is CASRRDSYNSPLHF.

The chain joins TRBV28 to TRBJ2-3, with D possibly matching TRBD2 (5 bases). Trimming pared 5 bases from V and 0 bases from J, leaving 21 bases between. CDR1 is MDHEN and CDR2 is SYDVKM in the germline V gene. This CDR3 is 18 amino acids long. CDR3 sequence: CASSPIDFSDPSTDTQYF. In DNA, the CDR3 is TGTGCCAGCAGTCCCATCGACTTTAGCGATCCTAGCACAGATACGCAGTATTTT.

The DNA of the CDR3 is TGCGCCAGCAGCCAAGTTATCGATCAGCCCCAGCATTTT. Translated, it gives CASSQVIDQPQHF. V usage is TRBV4-3 and J usage is TRBJ1-5; D unresolved. The CDR3 consists of 13 residues. Per germline, CDR1 LGHNA and CDR2 YSLEER. V was clipped by 1 base and J by 5 bases, with 6 bases between them.